Following are 14 T cell receptor beta chains from one sample sequenced in a study of type 1 regulatory T cells. Using its own MiXCR run on the reads, TCRdb lists one record per CDR3 protein. The sample has just under 65,000 distinct CDR3 sequences; 45% to 50% are singletons. The antigens of these receptors remain unknown. The source material was cultured non-Tr1 T cells, either the whole culture or a sorted T cell fraction (not recorded which). The origin of the receptors is a human donor in good health.

The rearrangement links TRBV7-9 to TRBJ2-1, with TRBD2 as a possible D gene (7 bases). CDR1 and CDR2 (germline): SEHNR, FQNEAQ (reference sequence). Trimming removed 7 bases at V and 3 bases at J, with 16 bases between. CDR3 length equals 15 residues. The CDR3: CASTYSGGLYNEQFF. The CDR3 bases are TGTGCCAGCACCTACTCCGGGGGGCTCTACAATGAGCAGTTCTTC. Full variable domain (outside the CDR3, taken from reference TRBV7-9 and TRBJ2-1): DTGVSQNPRHKITKRGQNVTFRCDPISEHNRLYWYRQTLGQGPEFLTYFQNEAQLEKSRLLSDRFSAERPKGSFSTLEIQRTEQGDSAMYLCASTYSGGLYNEQFFGPGTRLTVL.

The chain combines TRBV2 with TRBJ2-5, with D perhaps matching TRBD1 or TRBD2 (5 bases each). Looked up from germline, CDR1 is SNHLY and CDR2 is FYNNEI. This CDR3 region has 14 residues. Trimming pared 7 bases from V and 2 bases from J, leaving 14 bases between. The CDR3 region is CASTQRGRQETQYF. The CDR3 nucleotides are TGTGCCAGCACCCAACGGGGACGACAAGAGACCCAGTACTTC.

The gene calls are TRBV28 and TRBJ2-2; 7 bases fit TRBD2. From germline, CDR1 is MDHEN and CDR2 SYDVKM. The CDR3 totals 15 residues. Trimming removed 8 bases from V and 5 bases from J; junction bases left unmatched: 11. The CDR3 region has the DNA TGTGCCAGCCGTAAAGCGGGGCCCCCAACCGGGGAGCTGTTTTTT. Translated, it gives CASRKAGPPTGELFF.

The V call is TRBV7-2, the J call TRBJ1-3; D gene unclear. The V end was cut by 5 bases, the J end by 0 bases, with 11 bases between. The germline V gene encodes CDR1 SGHTA and CDR2 FQGNSA. The CDR3 is made up of 15 amino acids. For the CDR3, the DNA is TGTGCCAGCAGCAAGGACGGTCACTCTGGAAACACCATATATTTT. It codes for CASSKDGHSGNTIYF.

This clonotype has more than one count but fewer than ten. In nucleotides, the CDR3 is TGCAGTGCTAGGTTTGCGGGAGTTGATACTTACAATGAGCAGTTCTTC. It translates to CSARFAGVDTYNEQFF. The chain joins TRBV20-1 to TRBJ2-1, with 7 bases lining up with TRBD2. Trimming cost V 3 bases and J 4 bases; bases outside gene matches: 12. The V gene's germline CDR1 is DFQATT and CDR2 SNEGSKA (reference sequence). CDR3 size: 16 residues.

This clonotype was counted between two and nine times. The chain joins TRBV7-2 to TRBJ2-1; D is uncertain. The CDR3 loop spans 15 amino acids. The V end lost 4 bases, the J end lost 3 bases, and 13 bases lay between the germline ends. Germline assignment: CDR1 SGHTA and CDR2 FQGNSA. Here the CDR3 DNA reads TGTGCCAGCAGCTCTGGTCAGACCTACTACAATGAGCAGTTCTTC. Translated: CASSSGQTYYNEQFF.

This clonotype was found a few times. V usage is TRBV7-2 and J usage is TRBJ1-2; 7 nucleotides match TRBD1. Germline CDR1 SGHTA, CDR2 FQGNSA. V lost 4 bases, J lost 4 bases, and 3 bases stayed unmatched. The CDR3 totals 13 residues. CDR3 amino acids: CASSSGQLYGYTF. CDR3 coding DNA: TGTGCCAGCAGCTCGGGACAGCTCTATGGCTACACCTTC.

This chain connects TRBV20-1 to TRBJ2-2; 9 nucleotides line up with TRBD2. Germline V gives CDR1 DFQATT, CDR2 SNEGSKA (reference sequence). CDR3 length: 13 amino acids. V was clipped by 7 bases and J by 5 bases; unmatched bases: 5. CDR3 residues: CSVESGGTGELFF. The CDR3 DNA reads TGCAGTGTTGAGAGCGGGGGGACCGGGGAGCTGTTTTTT.

Worth noting for this clonotype: A read error may be the cause here, since a much bigger clone is one base away. The CDR3 ends on some other residue instead of the conserved phenylalanine or tryptophan, so this is likely a read error. The chain has TRBV20-1 and TRBJ2-3; TRBD2 matches at 11 bases. V lost 3 bases, J lost 2 bases, and 7 bases stayed unmatched. Germline loops: CDR1 DFQATT, CDR2 SNEGSKA (reference sequence). The CDR3 spans 16 residues. The CDR3 nucleotides are TGCAGTGCTAGGAGTCTAGCGGGGGGCCACACAGATACGCAGTATTTA. It codes for CSARSLAGGHTDTQYL.

This chain uses TRBV19 with TRBJ1-1, with D perhaps TRBD1 (6 bases). Trimming took off 4 bases at V and 0 bases at J, with 18 bases between the two ends. Per germline, CDR1 LNHDA and CDR2 SQIVND (reference sequence). This CDR3 region has 17 residues. The CDR3 DNA reads as TGTGCCAGTAGTACCCCCCAGGGGAGGGGGATGAACACTGAAGCTTTCTTT. Amino acids: CASSTPQGRGMNTEAFF.

The CDR3: CASSTVAGPIYNEQFF. CDR3 bases: TGCGCCAGCAGCACCGTAGCGGGCCCGATCTACAATGAGCAGTTCTTC. V is TRBV5-1 and J is TRBJ2-1; 7 nucleotides line up with TRBD2. Germline V lookup: CDR1 SGHRS, CDR2 YFSETQ. The CDR3 runs 16 residues. With V trimmed by 4 bases and J by 3 bases, 10 bases remained unmatched.

This clonotype was seen only a few times. This chain joins TRBV14 and TRBJ2-7; TRBD1 matches 11 bases. The length of the CDR3 is 14 residues. In germline, CDR1 is SGHDN, CDR2 FVKESK. Unmatched junction bases numbered 5, after V lost 4 bases and J lost 6 bases. CDR3 residues: CASSRRDRGSEQYF. CDR3 nucleotides: TGTGCCAGCAGCCGCCGGGACAGGGGGTCCGAGCAGTACTTC.

This clonotype was detected a few times. The J gene is TRBJ1-1, the V gene TRBV18; no definite D call. Germline CDR1 reads KGHSH; CDR2 reads LQKENI. The V end was cut by 3 bases, the J end by 0 bases, with 8 bases between. The CDR3 extends over 14 amino acids. The DNA for the CDR3 is TGTGCCAGCTCACCGGGGAGCGTGAACACTGAAGCTTTCTTT. Protein: CASSPGSVNTEAFF.

This clonotype was picked up one time. This chain links TRBV5-4 with TRBJ2-2; no reliable D call. The CDR3 is made up of 13 amino acids. CDR1 SGHNT and CDR2 YYREEE come from the germline V gene (reference sequence). V dropped 6 bases and J dropped 1 base, with 7 bases sitting between them. The CDR3 spells CASTSLNTGELFF. CDR3 coding DNA: TGTGCCAGCACAAGCCTGAACACCGGGGAGCTGTTTTTT.